These 8 T cell receptor beta chains share one sample of origin, sequenced in a study of OX40 agonist ivuxolimab in advanced cancers. Profiling relied on immunoSEQ multiplex PCR, and the TCRdb table lists in-frame clones only, not all of them. Of approximately 33,000 clones listed, 89% are singletons. This specimen was CD4+ or CD8+ T cells sorted from blood, taken in a trial of the OX40 agonist ivuxolimab. These TCRs come from an adult with an advanced solid tumor such as melanoma, head and neck, liver or kidney cancer.

This clone was seen a few times. V gene TRBV7-9 combines with J gene TRBJ2-7; TRBD1 matches at 8 bases. The CDR3 totals 14 residues. V dropped 1 base and J dropped 3; count of bases not matched to a gene: 2. Germline V lookup: CDR1 SEHNR, CDR2 FQNEAQ (reference sequence). CDR3 bases: TGTGCCAGCAGCTTAGGCGGACAGGGCTACGAGCAGTACTTC. Translated: CASSLGGQGYEQYF.

V usage is TRBV28 and J usage is TRBJ1-1; D gene uncertain. CDR3 length: 13 residues. V lost 1 base, J lost 0 bases, and 3 bases lay in between. Germline loops: CDR1 MDHEN, CDR2 SYDVKM. CDR3 in amino acids: CASSLSLNTEAFF. The CDR3 DNA sequence: TGTGCCAGCAGTTTATCATTGAACACTGAAGCTTTCTTT. The full variable domain, completed using reference TRBV28 and TRBJ1-1, is DVKVTQSSRYLVKRTGEKVFLECVQDMDHENMFWYRQDPGLGLRLIYFSYDVKMKEKGDIPEGYSVSREKKERFSLILESASTNQTSMYLCASSLSLNTEAFFGQGTRLTVV.

The J gene is TRBJ2-1, the V gene TRBV30, with TRBD2 matching over 7 bases. Germline V gives CDR1 GTSNPN, CDR2 SVGIG (reference sequence). The CDR3 is made up of 16 amino acids. J was trimmed by 0 bases and V by 2 bases; bases with no gene match: 7. The CDR3 region has the DNA TGTGCCTGGAGTAAGGGACTACCCACCTCCTACAATGAGCAGTTCTTC. Its protein product is CAWSKGLPTSYNEQFF.

This rearrangement joins TRBV4-2 to TRBJ2-3, with 7 bases lining up with TRBD1. Per the germline V gene, CDR1 is LGHNA and CDR2 is YNFKEQ. This CDR3 spans 16 amino acids. J lost 3 bases, V lost 2 bases, and 8 bases had no gene match. The DNA of the CDR3 is TGTGCCAGCAGCCAACGGACAGGCGAGGGGACAGATACGCAGTATTTT. This codes for CASSQRTGEGTDTQYF.

The chain carries TRBV7-2 and TRBJ1-2; 7 bases align to TRBD1. The germline CDR1 and CDR2 sequences are SGHTA and FQGNSA. Germline trimming cut 5 bases from V and 3 bases from J; bases unmatched to any gene: 9. This CDR3 is 15 amino acids long. Written as DNA, the CDR3 is TGTGCCAGCAGCACACAAACAGGGGCTCACTATGGCTACACCTTC. It translates to CASSTQTGAHYGYTF.

The J gene is TRBJ2-7, the V gene TRBV19; 8 nucleotides agree with TRBD1. Germline V gene lookup returns CDR1 LNHDA and CDR2 SQIVND (reference sequence). The CDR3 sequence is 14 residues long. V was pared by 3 bases and J by 5 bases, with 6 bases of the junction left unmatched. The CDR3 loop reads CASSMGQVLNEQYF. For the CDR3, the DNA is TGTGCCAGTAGTATGGGACAGGTACTGAACGAGCAGTACTTC.

The gene calls are TRBV7-3 and TRBJ1-2, with D maybe TRBD1 (5 bases). The ends were cut back, 2 bases at V and 1 base at J, with 17 bases in the middle. The CDR3 contains 17 residues. Germline CDR1 and CDR2: SGHTA and FQGTGA. The CDR3 spells CASSLVLGRGNNYGYTF. The DNA for the CDR3 is TGTGCCAGCAGCTTAGTACTTGGACGGGGCAATAACTATGGCTACACCTTC.

The chain links TRBV5-6 to TRBJ2-7, with a possible D match to TRBD2 (5 bases). CDR1 and CDR2 (germline): SGHDT, YYEEEE. The CDR3 loop spans 16 amino acids. Trimming cost V 2 bases and J 3 bases, with 18 bases left between them. In DNA form, the CDR3 reads TGTGCCAGCAGCTTCCGTGCGCTAGCACCCGACTACGAGCAGTACTTC. It specifies CASSFRALAPDYEQYF.